This T cell receptor beta chain was sequenced for a study of T-cell reconstitution after alpha-beta-depleted transplantation in children. Germline V gene sequence: CDR1 LNHNV, CDR2 YYDKDF (reference sequence). The CDR3 loop spans 14 amino acids. The V gene lost 2 bases and the J gene lost 1 base, with 8 bases spanning the gap. During its preparation, the TCRbeta library received unique molecular identifiers. TCRdb reprocessed the PCR reads with MiXCR, giving one entry per CDR3 protein. The table shows roughly 220,000 distinct CDR3 sequences, with 9% to 10% occurring only once. The chain recombines TRBV15 with TRBJ2-5, with D maybe TRBD2 (6 bases). This clonotype was sampled from a human donor who donated a stem cell graft to a child with SCID. Sequenced material: PBMCs from the stem cell graft donor, taken from the stem cell graft. The CDR3 protein is CATSRTSRQETQYF. The CDR3 DNA sequence: TGTGCCACCAGCAGAACTAGCCGCCAAGAGACCCAGTACTTC.